The 4 T cell receptor beta chains given below trace back to one sample, sequenced in a study of blood T cell repertoires in COVID-19. Here immunoSEQ multiplex PCR was the method, and the copy in TCRdb shows in-frame clones only, minus some. The data show about 260,000 clones, 75% to 90% seen once. Sequencing was carried out using peripheral blood. Every receptor here comes from a woman between 45 and 60 years old who had recovered from COVID-19.

V is TRBV14 and J is TRBJ2-7; D perhaps matches TRBD1 (6 bases). In germline, CDR1 is SGHDN, CDR2 FVKESK. The V and J ends lost 5 bases and 2 bases respectively, with 16 bases between them. CDR3 length: 15 amino acids. The CDR3 bases are TGTGCCAGCAGCAAATTAGATGGACAGACCTACGAGCAGTACTTC. It specifies CASSKLDGQTYEQYF.

The CDR3 spells CASTRDLHTDTQYF. CDR3 coding DNA: TGTGCCAGTACCCGGGACTTACACACAGATACGCAGTATTTT. The chain links TRBV19 to TRBJ2-3; weak D call: TRBD2 (6 bases). V was trimmed by 7 bases and J by 2 bases, leaving 13 bases between them. Germline V gene lookup returns CDR1 LNHDA and CDR2 SQIVND (reference sequence). The CDR3 loop spans 14 amino acids.

The chain joins TRBV5-1 to TRBJ2-1; TRBD1 agrees at 9 bases. The CDR3 spans 15 residues. The V segment lost 0 bases and the J segment 10 bases; nucleotides outside the gene matches: 8. The V gene's germline CDR1 is SGHRS and CDR2 YFSETQ. The CDR3 nucleotides read TGCGCCAGCAGCTTGGCAGGGACAGGGCCGAAGGAGCAGTTCTTC. Its translation is CASSLAGTGPKEQFF.

This clone was detected only a few times. The chain carries TRBV7-2 and TRBJ2-1, with TRBD2 matching over 11 bases. The trim removed 5 bases at V and 4 bases at J, leaving 10 bases unmatched. The CDR3 is made up of 17 amino acids. Per the germline V gene, CDR1 is SGHTA and CDR2 is FQGNSA. The CDR3 is CASSTRVAGGQYNEQFF. The CDR3 nucleotides are TGTGCCAGCAGCACCCGGGTAGCGGGAGGGCAATACAATGAGCAGTTCTTC.